This T cell receptor (beta chain) came from a study of OX40 agonist ivuxolimab in advanced cancers. Looking at the study overall: From 23 to 79 years was the age range, with a mean of about 56 years, and 65% to 90% were male.

Researchers took blood at baseline, on cycle 4 day 1, and on cycle 7 day 1. Trimming stripped 5 bases from V and 1 base from J, with 8 bases between. The germline gives CDR1 SGHAT, CDR2 FQNNGV. The CDR3 is made up of 13 amino acids. TCRdb's table, derived via immunoSEQ multiplex PCR, lists solely in-frame clones and lacks some. The sample records roughly 25,000 clones, approximately 80% being singletons. The rearrangement uses TRBV11-2 and TRBJ1-2, with D uncertain. This clonotype was sampled from an adult with an advanced solid tumor such as melanoma, head and neck, liver or kidney cancer. Sequencing was performed on CD4+ or CD8+ T cells sorted from blood, taken in a trial of the OX40 agonist ivuxolimab. The CDR3 loop reads CASSQWGNYGYTF. The CDR3 nucleotides read TGTGCCAGCAGCCAATGGGGTAACTATGGCTACACCTTC.